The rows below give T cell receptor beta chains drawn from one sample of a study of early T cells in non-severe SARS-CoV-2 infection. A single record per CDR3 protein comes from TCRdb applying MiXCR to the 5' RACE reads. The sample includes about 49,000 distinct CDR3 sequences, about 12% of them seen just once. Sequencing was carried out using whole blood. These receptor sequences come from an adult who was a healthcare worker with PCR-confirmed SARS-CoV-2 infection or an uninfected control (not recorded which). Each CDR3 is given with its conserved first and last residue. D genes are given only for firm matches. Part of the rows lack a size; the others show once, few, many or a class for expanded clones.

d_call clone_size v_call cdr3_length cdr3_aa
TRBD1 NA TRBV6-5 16 CASSPYGQGGGTEAFF
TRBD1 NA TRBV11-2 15 CASSSFGQARTEAFF
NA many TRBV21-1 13 CATRRQGNEKLFF
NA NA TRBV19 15 CASSIGRGPTYEQYF
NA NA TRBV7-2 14 CASSFFGTRNEQFF
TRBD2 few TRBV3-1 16 CASSKPGLAGGDTQYF
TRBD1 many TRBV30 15 CAWSRTDRINEKLFF
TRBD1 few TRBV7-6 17 CASSLKWTGTSTDTQYF
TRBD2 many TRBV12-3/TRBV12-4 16 CASSFWASGGKNIQYF
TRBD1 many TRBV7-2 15 CASSPGQGFYNEQFF
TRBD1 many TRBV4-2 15 CASSLSDRDSYEQYF
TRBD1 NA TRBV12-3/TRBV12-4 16 CASRPPGQGAGGEQFF
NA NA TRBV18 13 CASSLSEGRGQYF
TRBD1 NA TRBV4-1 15 CASSQDPGGSYEQYF
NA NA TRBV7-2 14 CASSFAPVPSPLHF
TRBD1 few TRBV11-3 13 CASSLRGPDGYTF
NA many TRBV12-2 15 CASRLRQGAEDTQYF
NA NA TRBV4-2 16 CASRRSGAGNTGELFF
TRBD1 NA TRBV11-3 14 CASSSRTGATEQYF
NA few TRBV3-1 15 CASSQPGPMTNEQFF
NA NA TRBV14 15 CASSQDKGSGEKLFF
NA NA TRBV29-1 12 CSVSHKAGELFF
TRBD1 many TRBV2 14 CASMGETGSYGYTF
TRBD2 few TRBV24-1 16 CATSDGTSGFNNEQFF